This paragraph covers one TCR beta chain sequence. This sample stems from a study of T cell changes during pregnancy in multiple sclerosis. Germline V CDR1 and CDR2: SGHAT, FQNNGV. Trimming removed 5 bases from V and 9 bases from J, with 10 bases in between. The CDR3 extends over 11 amino acids. Clones were read by immunoSEQ multiplex PCR, and TCRdb kept only the in-frame ones, dropping some. The repertoire holds about 42,000 clones, with 91% as singletons. This TCR was recovered from a female donor in good health, enrolled as a control in a pregnancy study. This chain uses TRBV11-2 with TRBJ2-5; the D gene is possibly TRBD1 (6 bases). This specimen consisted of CD4+ T cells from peripheral blood mononuclear cells, obtained after pregnancy. CDR3 sequence reads: CASSPRGAQYF. CDR3 coding DNA: TGTGCCAGCAGCCCCAGGGGAGCCCAGTACTTC.